The 9 T cell receptor beta chains presented below share a single source sample, sequenced in a study of blood T cell repertoires in COVID-19. Here immunoSEQ multiplex PCR was the method, and the copy in TCRdb shows in-frame clones only, minus some. The profile shows roughly 100,000 clones, 75% to 85% of them singletons. The source material was peripheral blood. The source is a man aged 55-75 years with acute or convalescent COVID-19.

This chain uses TRBV30 with TRBJ2-5; D is possibly TRBD1 (5 bases). Trimming shortened V by 2 bases and J by 6 bases, and 13 bases separated the two germline ends. CDR3 size: 13 residues. CDR1 and CDR2 from the germline V gene are GTSNPN and SVGIG (reference sequence). The CDR3 nucleotides read TGTGCCTGGAGTCTCCAGGGCGGTAAGACCCAGTACTTC. Its translation is CAWSLQGGKTQYF.

This chain connects TRBV27 to TRBJ1-5; TRBD1 is a possible D gene (5 bases). The CDR3 is 14 amino acids. The V and J ends lost 6 bases and 2 bases respectively, with 11 bases between them. From germline, CDR1 is MNHEY and CDR2 SMNVEV (reference sequence). The DNA for the CDR3 is TGTGCCAGCAGACCCGGAGGGGGCAATCAGCCCCAGCATTTT. Amino acids: CASRPGGGNQPQHF.

The rearrangement uses TRBV5-1 and TRBJ2-3; 11 positions agree with TRBD2. The germline V gene encodes CDR1 SGHRS and CDR2 YFSETQ. This CDR3 has 16 residues. Trimming took 3 bases from V and 0 from J; bases not matched to a gene: 3. CDR3 bases: TGCGCCAGCAGCTACCGGACTAGCGGGAGCACAGATACGCAGTATTTT. Its translation: CASSYRTSGSTDTQYF.

This clone was detected only once. The chain joins TRBV7-2 to TRBJ2-7; 10 bases are shared with TRBD1. The CDR3 sequence is 15 residues long. After removal of 2 bases from V and 2 bases from J, the junction contained 3 bases not matched to a gene. From germline, CDR1 is SGHTA and CDR2 FQGNSA. The CDR3 nucleotides are TGTGCCAGCAGCTTAAGGACAGGGGGACCCTACGAGCAGTACTTC. The encoded protein is CASSLRTGGPYEQYF.

This chain joins TRBV20-1 and TRBJ2-7; 7 nucleotides match TRBD1. The CDR3 runs 14 residues. Germline CDR1 reads DFQATT; CDR2 reads SNEGSKA (reference sequence). Unmatched junction bases numbered 7, after V lost 3 bases and J lost 2 bases. CDR3 protein: CSASDRVRTYEQYF. In DNA form, the CDR3 reads TGCAGTGCTAGTGACAGGGTGAGAACCTACGAGCAGTACTTC.

The chain recombines TRBV5-1 with TRBJ1-3; D may be TRBD1 (6 bases). CDR3 length: 15 residues. Looked up from germline, CDR1 is SGHRS and CDR2 is YFSETQ. V dropped 0 bases and J dropped 4 bases, with 11 bases sitting between them. CDR3 region: CASSLGRGNGNTIYF. CDR3 DNA sequence: TGCGCCAGCAGCTTGGGCAGGGGCAACGGAAACACCATATATTTT.

The J gene is TRBJ2-7, the V gene TRBV19; 9 bases match TRBD1. The V segment lost 4 bases and the J segment 3 bases; nucleotides outside the gene matches: 4. Germline assignment: CDR1 LNHDA and CDR2 SQIVND (reference sequence). There are 14 residues in the CDR3. The CDR3 nucleotides are TGTGCCAGTAGTACGGACAGGGGTCACTACGAGCAGTACTTC. Its translation is CASSTDRGHYEQYF.

The chain is built from TRBV5-1 and TRBJ1-1; TRBD1 matches 7 bases. CDR3 length: 13 amino acids. After removal of 4 bases from V and 6 bases from J, the junction contained 6 bases not matched to a gene. Germline V gene lookup returns CDR1 SGHRS and CDR2 YFSETQ. For the CDR3, the DNA is TGCGCCAGCAGCAATACAGGGGCCTCTGAAGCTTTCTTT. Encoded protein: CASSNTGASEAFF. Variable domain in full (rest from reference TRBV5-1 and TRBJ1-1): KAGVTQTPRYLIKTRGQQVTLSCSPISGHRSVSWYQQTPGQGLQFLFEYFSETQRNKGNFPGRFSGRQFSNSRSEMNVSTLELGDSALYLCASSNTGASEAFFGQGTRLTVV.

This chain connects TRBV4-2 to TRBJ2-7; D call uncertain. Trimming took off 0 bases at V and 2 bases at J, with 20 bases between the two ends. The germline gives CDR1 LGHNA, CDR2 YNFKEQ. The CDR3 has 18 residues. Here the CDR3 reads CASSQETVLHRIPYEQYF. CDR3 DNA: TGTGCCAGCAGCCAAGAAACAGTGCTACATAGGATTCCCTACGAGCAGTACTTC.